This record concerns one T cell receptor beta chain sequence. Its antigen is as yet unknown. The data derive from a study of regulatory T cells in long-lasting Graves disease. Findings and caveats of the study: Limited sample numbers may have lowered accuracy.

As for time point: newly diagnosed GD, antithyroid drugs for less than 3 months. Scientists built the TCR library using RNA that was extracted from PBMCs. The patients were drawn from one endocrinology department in Xi'an, China. Investigators prepared the TCR beta libraries by applying iRepertoire HTBI primers and Arm-PCR of CDR3 regions. One entry per CDR3 protein, called by TCRdb with MiXCR from the multiplex PCR reads. In the table there are about 530,000 distinct CDR3 sequences, roughly a sixth of which are singletons. The germline V gene has CDR1 MNHNS and CDR2 SASEGT. Trimming took off 8 bases at V and 6 bases at J, with 10 bases between the two ends. This CDR3 comprises 11 residues. This same sample was also part of a study on T cells in Graves' hyperthyroidism and ophthalmopathy. This second study says: Clinical symptoms, serum thyroxine, TRAb, thyroid ultrasound and orbital computed tomography informed diagnoses. First-round RT-PCR targeting the TCR CDR3 was performed with the HTBI primer set.

Sequenced material: peripheral blood mononuclear cells (PBMCs), taken at new diagnosis, from a patient treated with antithyroid drugs. This TCR was recovered from a woman aged 35-65 years with Graves disease. The chain couples TRBV6-1 to TRBJ1-1, with D possibly being TRBD1 (6 bases). CDR3 sequence (DNA): TGTGCCAGCCAGCAGGGGCCTGAAGCTTTCTTT. Translation: CASQQGPEAFF.